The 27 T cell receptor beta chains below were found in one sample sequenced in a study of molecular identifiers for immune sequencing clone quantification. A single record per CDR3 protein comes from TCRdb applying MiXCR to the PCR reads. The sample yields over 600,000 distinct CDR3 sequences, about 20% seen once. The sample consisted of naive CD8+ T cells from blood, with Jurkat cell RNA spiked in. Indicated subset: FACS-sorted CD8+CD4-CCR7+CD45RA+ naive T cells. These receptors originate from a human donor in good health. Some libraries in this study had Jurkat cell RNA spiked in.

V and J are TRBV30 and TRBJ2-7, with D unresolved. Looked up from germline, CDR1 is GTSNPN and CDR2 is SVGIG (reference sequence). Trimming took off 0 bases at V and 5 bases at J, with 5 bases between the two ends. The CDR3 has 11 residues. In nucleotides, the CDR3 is TGTGCCTGGAGTGTATCCCACGAGCAGTACTTC. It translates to CAWSVSHEQYF.

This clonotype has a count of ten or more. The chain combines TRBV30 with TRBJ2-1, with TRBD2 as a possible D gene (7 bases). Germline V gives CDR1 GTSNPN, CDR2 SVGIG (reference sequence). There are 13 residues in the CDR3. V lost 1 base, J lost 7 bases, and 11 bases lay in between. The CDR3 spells CAWSAGGNNEQFF. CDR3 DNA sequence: TGTGCCTGGAGTGCGGGGGGCAATAATGAGCAGTTCTTC.

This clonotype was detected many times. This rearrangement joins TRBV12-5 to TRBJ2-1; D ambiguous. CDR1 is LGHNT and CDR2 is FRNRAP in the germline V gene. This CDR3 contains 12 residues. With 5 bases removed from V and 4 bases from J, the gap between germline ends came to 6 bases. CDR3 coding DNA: TGTGCTAGTGGTCCGGGTTACAATGAGCAGTTCTTC. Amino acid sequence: CASGPGYNEQFF.

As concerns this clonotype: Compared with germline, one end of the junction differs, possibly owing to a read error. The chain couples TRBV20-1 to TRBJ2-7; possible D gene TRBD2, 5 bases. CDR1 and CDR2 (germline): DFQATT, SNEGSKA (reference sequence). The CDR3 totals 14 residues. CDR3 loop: CSTRDSGSSYEQYF. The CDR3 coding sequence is TGCAGTACTAGAGATTCGGGGAGCTCCTACGAGCAGTACTTC.

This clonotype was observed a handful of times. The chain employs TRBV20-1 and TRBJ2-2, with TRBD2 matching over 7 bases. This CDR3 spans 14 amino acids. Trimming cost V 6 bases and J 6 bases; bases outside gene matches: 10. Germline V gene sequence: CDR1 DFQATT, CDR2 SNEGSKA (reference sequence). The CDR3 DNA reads TGCAGTGCGCGAGCGGGATTCGGGTCCGGGGAGCTGTTTTTT. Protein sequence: CSARAGFGSGELFF.

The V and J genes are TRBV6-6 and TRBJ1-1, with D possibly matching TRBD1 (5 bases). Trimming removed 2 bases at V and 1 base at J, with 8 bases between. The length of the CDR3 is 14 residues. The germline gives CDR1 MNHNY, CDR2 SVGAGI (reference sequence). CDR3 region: CASSYEGPNTEAFF. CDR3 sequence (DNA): TGTGCCAGCAGTTACGAGGGGCCGAACACTGAAGCTTTCTTT.

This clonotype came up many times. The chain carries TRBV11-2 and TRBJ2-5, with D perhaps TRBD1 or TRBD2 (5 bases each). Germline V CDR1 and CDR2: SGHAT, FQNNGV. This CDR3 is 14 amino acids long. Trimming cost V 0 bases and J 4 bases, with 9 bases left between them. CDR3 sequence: CASSLDVGAETQYF. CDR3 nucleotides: TGTGCCAGCAGCTTAGATGTCGGGGCAGAGACCCAGTACTTC.

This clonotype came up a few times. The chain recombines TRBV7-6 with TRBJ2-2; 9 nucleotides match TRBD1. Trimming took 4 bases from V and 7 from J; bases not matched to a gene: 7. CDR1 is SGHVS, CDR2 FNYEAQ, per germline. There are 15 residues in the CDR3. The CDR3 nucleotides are TGTGCCAGCAGCTCCGGACAGGGGCAGGGCGGGGAGCTGTTTTTT. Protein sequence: CASSSGQGQGGELFF.

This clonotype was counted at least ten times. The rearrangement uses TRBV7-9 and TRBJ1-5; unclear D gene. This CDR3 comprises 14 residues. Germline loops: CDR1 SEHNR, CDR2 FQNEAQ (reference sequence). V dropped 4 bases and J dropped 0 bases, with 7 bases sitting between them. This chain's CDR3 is CASSSPSSNQPQHF. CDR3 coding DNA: TGTGCCAGCAGCTCACCGTCTAGCAATCAGCCCCAGCATTTT.

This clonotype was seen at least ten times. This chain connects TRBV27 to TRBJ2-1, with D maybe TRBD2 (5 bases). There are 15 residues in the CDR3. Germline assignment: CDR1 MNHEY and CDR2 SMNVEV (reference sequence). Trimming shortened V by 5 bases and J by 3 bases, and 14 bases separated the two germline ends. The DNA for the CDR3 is TGTGCCAGCAGTCAGGAGGCAGGTTACTACAATGAGCAGTTCTTC. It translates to CASSQEAGYYNEQFF.

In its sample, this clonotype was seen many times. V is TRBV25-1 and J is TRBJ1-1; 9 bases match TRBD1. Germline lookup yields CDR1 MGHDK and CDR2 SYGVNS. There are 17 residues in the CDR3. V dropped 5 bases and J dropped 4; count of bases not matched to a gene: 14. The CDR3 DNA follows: TGTGCCAGCAGTTCGGGCGGGACAGGGCTGGTTGGCACTGAAGCTTTCTTT. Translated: CASSSGGTGLVGTEAFF.

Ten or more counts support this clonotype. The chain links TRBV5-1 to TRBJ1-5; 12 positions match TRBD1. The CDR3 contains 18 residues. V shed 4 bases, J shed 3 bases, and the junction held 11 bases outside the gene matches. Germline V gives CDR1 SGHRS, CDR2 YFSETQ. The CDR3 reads CASSQTGTGGRDNQPQHF. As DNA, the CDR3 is TGCGCCAGCAGCCAAACCGGGACAGGGGGCAGAGACAATCAGCCCCAGCATTTT. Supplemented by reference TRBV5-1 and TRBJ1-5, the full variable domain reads KAGVTQTPRYLIKTRGQQVTLSCSPISGHRSVSWYQQTPGQGLQFLFEYFSETQRNKGNFPGRFSGRQFSNSRSEMNVSTLELGDSALYLCASSQTGTGGRDNQPQHFGDGTRLSIL.

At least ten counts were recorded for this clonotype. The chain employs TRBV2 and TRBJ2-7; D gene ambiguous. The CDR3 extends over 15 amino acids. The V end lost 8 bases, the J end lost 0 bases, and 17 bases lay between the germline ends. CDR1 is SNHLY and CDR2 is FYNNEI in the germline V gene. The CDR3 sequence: CASLMKTKLSYEQYF. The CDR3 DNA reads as TGTGCCAGCCTTATGAAAACCAAGCTCTCCTACGAGCAGTACTTC.

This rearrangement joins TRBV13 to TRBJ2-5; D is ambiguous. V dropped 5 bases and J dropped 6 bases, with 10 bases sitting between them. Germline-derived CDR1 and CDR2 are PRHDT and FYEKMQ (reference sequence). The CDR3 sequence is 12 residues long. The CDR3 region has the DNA TGTGCCAGCAGCGCCTTTGATCAGACCCAGTACTTC. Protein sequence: CASSAFDQTQYF.

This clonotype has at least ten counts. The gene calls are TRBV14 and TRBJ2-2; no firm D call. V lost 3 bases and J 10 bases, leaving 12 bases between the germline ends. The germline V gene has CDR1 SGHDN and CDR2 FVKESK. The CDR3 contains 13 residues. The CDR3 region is CASSHSFVLELFF. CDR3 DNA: TGTGCCAGCAGCCACTCCTTCGTTCTGGAGCTGTTTTTT.

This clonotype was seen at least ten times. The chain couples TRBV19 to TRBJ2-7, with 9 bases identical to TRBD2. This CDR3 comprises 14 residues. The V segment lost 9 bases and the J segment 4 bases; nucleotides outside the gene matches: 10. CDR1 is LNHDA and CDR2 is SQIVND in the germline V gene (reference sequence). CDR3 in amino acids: CASSSGLARYEQYF. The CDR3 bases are TGTGCCAGCAGTTCGGGACTAGCTAGGTACGAGCAGTACTTC.

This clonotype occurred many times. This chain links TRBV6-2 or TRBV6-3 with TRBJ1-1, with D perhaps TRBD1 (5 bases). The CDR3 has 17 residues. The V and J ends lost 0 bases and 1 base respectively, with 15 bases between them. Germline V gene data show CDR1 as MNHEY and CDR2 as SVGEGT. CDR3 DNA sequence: TGTGCCAGCAGTTACTCAGTTCGCGGGGGAACGAACACTGAAGCTTTCTTT. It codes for CASSYSVRGGTNTEAFF.

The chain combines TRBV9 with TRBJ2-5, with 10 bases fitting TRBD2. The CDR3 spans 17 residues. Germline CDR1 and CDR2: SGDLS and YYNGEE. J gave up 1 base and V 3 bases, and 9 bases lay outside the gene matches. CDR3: CASSAGVLAGAQETQYF. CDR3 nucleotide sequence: TGTGCCAGCAGCGCGGGGGTGCTAGCGGGGGCCCAAGAGACCCAGTACTTC. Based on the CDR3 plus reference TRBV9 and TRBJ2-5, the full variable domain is DSGVTQTPKHLITATGQRVTLRCSPRSGDLSVYWYQQSLDQGLQFLIQYYNGEERAKGNILERFSAQQFPDLHSELNLSSLELGDSALYFCASSAGVLAGAQETQYFGPGTRLLVL.

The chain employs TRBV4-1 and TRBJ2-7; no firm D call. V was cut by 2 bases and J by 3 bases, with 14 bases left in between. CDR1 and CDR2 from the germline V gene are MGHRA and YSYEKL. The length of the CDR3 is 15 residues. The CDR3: CASSQSRFSVYEQYF. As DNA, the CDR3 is TGCGCCAGCAGCCAAAGTAGGTTCTCGGTCTACGAGCAGTACTTC.

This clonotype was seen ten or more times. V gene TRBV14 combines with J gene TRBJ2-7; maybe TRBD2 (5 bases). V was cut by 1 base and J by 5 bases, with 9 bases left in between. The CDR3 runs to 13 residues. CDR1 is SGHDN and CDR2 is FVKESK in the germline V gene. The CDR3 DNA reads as TGTGCCAGCAGCCAAGCGAGAGGGAACGAGCAGTACTTC. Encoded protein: CASSQARGNEQYF.

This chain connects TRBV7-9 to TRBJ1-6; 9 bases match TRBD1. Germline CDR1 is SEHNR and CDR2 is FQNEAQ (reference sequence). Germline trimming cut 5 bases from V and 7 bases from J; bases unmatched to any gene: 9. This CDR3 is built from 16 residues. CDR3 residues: CASSPPRGTGNSPLHF. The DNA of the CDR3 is TGTGCCAGCAGCCCCCCGAGGGGGACAGGGAATTCACCCCTCCACTTT.

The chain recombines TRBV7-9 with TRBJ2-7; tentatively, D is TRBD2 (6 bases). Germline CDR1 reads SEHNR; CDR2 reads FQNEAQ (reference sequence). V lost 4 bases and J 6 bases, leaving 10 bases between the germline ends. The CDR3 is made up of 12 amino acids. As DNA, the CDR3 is TGTGCCAGCAGCTCGGAGGGTTCCGAGCAGTACTTC. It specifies CASSSEGSEQYF. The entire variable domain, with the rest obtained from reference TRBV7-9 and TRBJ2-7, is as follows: DTGVSQNPRHKITKRGQNVTFRCDPISEHNRLYWYRQTLGQGPEFLTYFQNEAQLEKSRLLSDRFSAERPKGSFSTLEIQRTEQGDSAMYLCASSSEGSEQYFGPGTRLTVT.

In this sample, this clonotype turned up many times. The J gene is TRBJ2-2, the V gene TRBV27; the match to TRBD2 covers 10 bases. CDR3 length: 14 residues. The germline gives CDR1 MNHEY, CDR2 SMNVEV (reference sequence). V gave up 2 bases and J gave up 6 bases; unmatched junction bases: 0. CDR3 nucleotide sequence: TGTGCCAGCAGTTTACTAGCGGGAGCCGGGGAGCTGTTTTTT. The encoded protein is CASSLLAGAGELFF.

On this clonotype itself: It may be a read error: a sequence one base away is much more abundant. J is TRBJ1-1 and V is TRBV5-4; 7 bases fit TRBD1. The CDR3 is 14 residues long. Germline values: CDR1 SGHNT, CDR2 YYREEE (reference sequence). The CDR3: CASSLRQGWTGAFF. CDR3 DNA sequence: TGTGCCAGCAGCTTACGACAGGGATGGACTGGAGCTTTCTTT.

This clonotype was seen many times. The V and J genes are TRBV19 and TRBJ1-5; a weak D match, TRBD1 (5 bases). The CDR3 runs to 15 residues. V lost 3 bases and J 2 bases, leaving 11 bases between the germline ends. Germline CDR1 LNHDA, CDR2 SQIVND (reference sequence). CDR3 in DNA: TGTGCCAGTAGTATCTTCTTACAGGGCAATCAGCCCCAGCATTTT. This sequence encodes CASSIFLQGNQPQHF.

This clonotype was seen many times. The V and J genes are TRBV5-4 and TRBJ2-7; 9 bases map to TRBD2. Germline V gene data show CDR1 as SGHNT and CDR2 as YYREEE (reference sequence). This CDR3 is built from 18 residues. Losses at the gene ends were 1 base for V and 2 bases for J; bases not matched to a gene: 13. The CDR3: CASSLNYGLAGTTYEQYF. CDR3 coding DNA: TGTGCCAGCAGCTTGAATTATGGTCTAGCGGGAACTACCTACGAGCAGTACTTC.

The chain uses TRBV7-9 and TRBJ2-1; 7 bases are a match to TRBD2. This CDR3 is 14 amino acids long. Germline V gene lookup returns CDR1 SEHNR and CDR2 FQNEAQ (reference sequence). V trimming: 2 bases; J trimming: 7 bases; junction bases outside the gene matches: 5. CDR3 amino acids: CASSLTPAGNEQFF. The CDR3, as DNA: TGTGCCAGCAGCTTAACCCCAGCGGGGAATGAGCAGTTCTTC.